Shown below are 23 T cell receptor beta chains from a single sample sequenced in a study of blood T cell repertoires in COVID-19. Generated by immunoSEQ multiplex PCR, the TCRdb table keeps only in-frame clones and is missing some. The profile covers approximately 46,000 clones, with around 90% appearing a single time and about 3% taken by the ten largest. The specimen was peripheral blood. Receptors originate from a man in his forties or fifties with active COVID-19.

This clone appeared once. This chain connects TRBV7-8 to TRBJ2-7; 9 nucleotides align to TRBD1. Germline-derived CDR1 and CDR2 are SGHVS and FQNEAQ. The length of the CDR3 is 15 residues. Trimming cost V 1 base and J 2 bases; bases outside gene matches: 3. Here the CDR3 DNA reads TGTGCCAGCAGCTTAGGTGGGACAGGGACCTACGAGCAGTACTTC. Translated, it gives CASSLGGTGTYEQYF.

This rearrangement joins TRBV11-2 to TRBJ2-4, with TRBD2 matching over 9 bases. After removal of 1 base from V and 7 bases from J, the junction contained 14 bases not matched to a gene. The CDR3 sequence is 18 residues long. CDR1 and CDR2 from the germline V gene are SGHAT and FQNNGV. The CDR3 DNA is TGTGCCAGCAGCTTAGCTGGGCGCGGGGGGGCCAATAACAACATTCAGTACTTC. Translation gives CASSLAGRGGANNNIQYF. The full variable domain, its missing parts supplied by reference TRBV11-2 and TRBJ2-4, is EAGVAQSPRYKIIEKRQSVAFWCNPISGHATLYWYQQILGQGPKLLIQFQNNGVVDDSQLPKDRFSAERLKGVDSTLKIQPAKLEDSAVYLCASSLAGRGGANNNIQYFGAGTRLSVL.

For the CDR3, the DNA is TGTGCCAGCAGCTTCAGGACTAGCGGGGGACCATCTTCCGGGGAGCTGTTTTTT. Translation gives CASSFRTSGGPSSGELFF. The rearrangement uses TRBV7-8 and TRBJ2-2; 13 nucleotides match TRBD2. V gave up 3 bases and J gave up 6 bases; unmatched junction bases: 10. This CDR3 has 18 amino acids. Per the germline V gene, CDR1 is SGHVS and CDR2 is FQNEAQ.

This clone was found a few times. This chain joins TRBV12-3 or TRBV12-4 and TRBJ1-1, with D perhaps matching TRBD1 (6 bases). This CDR3 comprises 13 residues. V was cut by 5 bases and J by 0 bases, with 7 bases left in between. CDR3 residues: CASSDRLNTEAFF. The CDR3 DNA sequence: TGTGCCAGCAGTGACAGGTTGAACACTGAAGCTTTCTTT.

The gene calls are TRBV30 and TRBJ2-2; D might be TRBD1 (5 bases). CDR3 length: 12 amino acids. The V end was cut by 4 bases, the J end by 7 bases, with 10 bases between. CDR1 is GTSNPN, CDR2 SVGIG, per germline (reference sequence). The CDR3 loop is CAWNRLNGELFF. The CDR3 region has the DNA TGTGCCTGGAACAGGTTAAACGGGGAGCTGTTTTTT. Full variable domain (rest looked up from reference TRBV30 and TRBJ2-2): SQTIHQWPATLVQPVGSPLSLECTVEGTSNPNLYWYRQAAGRGLQLLFYSVGIGQISSEVPQNLSASRPQDRQFILSSKKLLLSDSGFYLCAWNRLNGELFFGEGSRLTVL.

This sequence joins TRBV6-5 and TRBJ1-2, with a weak D call TRBD1 (5 bases). Deletions cut 0 bases from V and 2 bases from J, with 13 bases between. The CDR3 is made up of 16 amino acids. The germline V gene encodes CDR1 MNHEY and CDR2 SVGAGI. Here the CDR3 DNA reads TGTGCCAGCAGTTACTCGCGAAACGGGGGGAACTATGGCTACACCTTC. It yields the protein CASSYSRNGGNYGYTF.

V and J are TRBV6-2 or TRBV6-3 and TRBJ1-5; D is unresolved. Germline-derived CDR1 and CDR2 are MNHEY and SVGEGT. The CDR3 loop spans 16 amino acids. The V end lost 2 bases, the J end lost 3 bases, and 14 bases lay between the germline ends. The CDR3 reads CASSYGEPLLNQPQHF. In DNA, the CDR3 is TGTGCCAGCAGTTACGGAGAGCCCCTACTCAATCAGCCCCAGCATTTT.

The chain is built from TRBV7-8 and TRBJ1-3, with D perhaps matching TRBD1 (5 bases). Germline-derived CDR1 and CDR2 are SGHVS and FQNEAQ. Trimming pared 5 bases from V and 0 bases from J, leaving 11 bases between. The CDR3 length is 15 residues. In DNA form, the CDR3 reads TGTGCCAGCAGCCCGCGGGACTTCTCTGGAAACACCATATATTTT. Translated, it gives CASSPRDFSGNTIYF.

This chain uses TRBV24-1 with TRBJ2-3; D is perhaps TRBD1 (5 bases). Between the trimmed V and J ends, which lost 6 bases and 1 base, there was a span of 7 bases. The germline gives CDR1 KGHDR, CDR2 SFDVKD. The CDR3 extends over 13 amino acids. The CDR3: CATSPRGTDTQYF. CDR3 coding DNA: TGTGCCACCAGTCCCAGGGGCACAGATACGCAGTATTTT.

The rearrangement links TRBV15 to TRBJ1-2; a weak D match, TRBD1 (5 bases). The CDR3 extends over 17 amino acids. Deletions cut 1 base from V and 0 bases from J, with 15 bases between. Germline CDR1 and CDR2: LNHNV and YYDKDF (reference sequence). The CDR3 region is CATSRGGRAPTNYGYTF. CDR3 sequence (DNA): TGTGCCACCAGCAGAGGGGGGAGGGCTCCGACTAACTATGGCTACACCTTC.

The genes are TRBV30 and TRBJ1-3; D possibly corresponds to TRBD1 (6 bases). The length of the CDR3 is 14 residues. Germline CDR1 and CDR2: GTSNPN and SVGIG (reference sequence). V lost 2 bases and J lost 4, with 12 bases in between. CDR3 sequence (DNA): TGTGCCTGGAGTCCCGGGACACAGGGAAACACCATATATTTT. This translates into CAWSPGTQGNTIYF.

The rearrangement uses TRBV2 and TRBJ2-7, with TRBD1 as a possible D gene (6 bases). This CDR3 comprises 13 residues. V dropped 6 bases and J dropped 7 bases, with 16 bases sitting between them. Germline V lookup: CDR1 SNHLY, CDR2 FYNNEI. The CDR3 is CASSGDTAREQYF. DNA for the CDR3: TGTGCCAGCAGCGGGGACACGGCGAGAGAGCAGTACTTC.

This clone was seen just once. The genes are TRBV6-5 and TRBJ2-1, with 8 positions matching TRBD1. CDR1 and CDR2 from the germline V gene are MNHEY and SVGAGI. CDR3 length equals 15 residues. The V segment lost 0 bases and the J segment 7 bases; nucleotides outside the gene matches: 5. This CDR3 reads CASSYSGTGVNEQFF. For the CDR3, the DNA is TGTGCCAGCAGTTACTCCGGGACAGGAGTTAATGAGCAGTTCTTC.

The chain combines TRBV2 with TRBJ1-1; D unclear. CDR1 SNHLY and CDR2 FYNNEI come from the germline V gene. V was cut by 4 bases and J by 0 bases, with 9 bases left in between. This CDR3 is built from 14 residues. The CDR3 DNA reads TGTGCCAGCAGTGGGAGAGGGATGAACACTGAAGCTTTCTTT. Amino acids: CASSGRGMNTEAFF.

The V and J genes are TRBV19 and TRBJ2-7, with 7 bases that match TRBD2. The CDR3 spans 15 residues. J gave up 4 bases and V 3 bases, and 9 bases lay outside the gene matches. CDR1 is LNHDA and CDR2 is SQIVND in the germline V gene (reference sequence). CDR3 sequence: CASSIGLAAPYEQYF. In DNA, the CDR3 is TGTGCCAGTAGTATCGGGCTAGCGGCCCCATACGAGCAGTACTTC. The full variable domain, in which reference TRBV19 and TRBJ2-7 provide the parts outside the CDR3, is DGGITQSPKYLFRKEGQNVTLSCEQNLNHDAMYWYRQDPGQGLRLIYYSQIVNDFQKGDIAEGYSVSREKKESFPLTVTSAQKNPTAFYLCASSIGLAAPYEQYFGPGTRLTVT.

The table lists this clone with a count of one. The chain combines TRBV28 with TRBJ2-7; 7 bases map to TRBD2. V was pared by 2 bases and J by 2 bases, with 6 bases of the junction left unmatched. The CDR3 loop spans 15 amino acids. In germline, CDR1 is MDHEN, CDR2 SYDVKM. The CDR3, as DNA: TGTGCCAGCAGTTTACGGGAGGCAGGGACCTACGAGCAGTACTTC. Translation gives CASSLREAGTYEQYF.

The chain employs TRBV10-3 and TRBJ1-6; D ambiguous. This CDR3 region has 14 residues. The V end was cut by 1 base, the J end by 5 bases, with 6 bases between. Per germline, CDR1 ENHRY and CDR2 SYGVKD. The CDR3 DNA sequence: TGTGCCATCAGTGAGTGGCCAGATAATTCACCCCTCCACTTT. Its translation is CAISEWPDNSPLHF.

The chain couples TRBV6-5 to TRBJ1-2; D not certain. This CDR3 has 15 amino acids. Trimming removed 6 bases from V and 4 bases from J, with 18 bases in between. Germline assignment: CDR1 MNHEY and CDR2 SVGAGI. CDR3 DNA: TGTGCCAGCAGGACGGAGGCCCAAAAGCTCTATGGCTACACCTTC. Translating gives CASRTEAQKLYGYTF.

This clone was counted a few times. This chain links TRBV6-1 with TRBJ1-1; tentatively, D is TRBD1 (5 bases). Germline CDR1 MNHNS, CDR2 SASEGT. The CDR3 length is 15 residues. Trimming pared 1 base from V and 7 bases from J, leaving 16 bases between. The CDR3 nucleotides read TGTGCCAGCAGTGAAGTCGCGGGGCAGCCTATTGAAGCTTTCTTT. Encoded protein: CASSEVAGQPIEAFF.

CDR3 amino acids: CATSHGRTVQETQYF. The CDR3 coding sequence is TGTGCCACCAGCCACGGTCGGACAGTCCAAGAGACCCAGTACTTC. The chain recombines TRBV15 with TRBJ2-5, with D perhaps TRBD1 (6 bases). The CDR3 contains 15 residues. The V gene's germline CDR1 is LNHNV and CDR2 YYDKDF (reference sequence). Trimming removed 5 bases from V and 1 base from J, with 14 bases in between.

This chain uses TRBV3-1 (or the pseudogene TRBV3-2) with TRBJ2-1, with a weak D call TRBD2 (6 bases). The V end lost 0 bases, the J end lost 5 bases, and 17 bases lay between the germline ends. This CDR3 has 17 amino acids. Germline lookup yields CDR1 LGHDT and CDR2 YNNKEL (reference sequence). CDR3 sequence: CASSQDEASGLDNEQFF. CDR3 nucleotide sequence: TGTGCCAGCAGCCAAGATGAGGCCAGCGGGCTAGACAATGAGCAGTTCTTC.

This chain uses TRBV4-3 with TRBJ1-1, with 7 bases aligning to TRBD1. CDR1 is LGHNA, CDR2 YSLEER, per germline. The CDR3 runs to 15 residues. J gave up 1 base and V 1 base, and 3 bases lay outside the gene matches. The CDR3 loop is CASSQVGQQNTEAFF. The CDR3 DNA reads TGCGCCAGCAGCCAAGTGGGACAGCAGAACACTGAAGCTTTCTTT.

V usage is TRBV5-1 and J usage is TRBJ2-7; D remains ambiguous. Germline CDR1 and CDR2: SGHRS and YFSETQ. Trimming left V 0 bases short and J 4 bases short, with 14 bases between. The CDR3 is 15 amino acids. The CDR3 DNA is TGCGCCAGCAGCTTGGCTTTGCAGCGTTCTTACGAGCAGTACTTC. It specifies CASSLALQRSYEQYF.